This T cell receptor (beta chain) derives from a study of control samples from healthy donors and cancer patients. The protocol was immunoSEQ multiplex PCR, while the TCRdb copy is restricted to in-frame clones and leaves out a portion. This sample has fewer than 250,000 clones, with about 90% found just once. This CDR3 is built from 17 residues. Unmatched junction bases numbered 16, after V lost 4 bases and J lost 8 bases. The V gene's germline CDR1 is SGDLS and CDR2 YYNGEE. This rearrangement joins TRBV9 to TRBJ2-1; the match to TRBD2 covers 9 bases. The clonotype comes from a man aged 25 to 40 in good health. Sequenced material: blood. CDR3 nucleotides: TGTGCCAGCAGCCCCCGACCCGGGACTAGCCCTAGGGATGAGCAGTTCTTC. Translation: CASSPRPGTSPRDEQFF.